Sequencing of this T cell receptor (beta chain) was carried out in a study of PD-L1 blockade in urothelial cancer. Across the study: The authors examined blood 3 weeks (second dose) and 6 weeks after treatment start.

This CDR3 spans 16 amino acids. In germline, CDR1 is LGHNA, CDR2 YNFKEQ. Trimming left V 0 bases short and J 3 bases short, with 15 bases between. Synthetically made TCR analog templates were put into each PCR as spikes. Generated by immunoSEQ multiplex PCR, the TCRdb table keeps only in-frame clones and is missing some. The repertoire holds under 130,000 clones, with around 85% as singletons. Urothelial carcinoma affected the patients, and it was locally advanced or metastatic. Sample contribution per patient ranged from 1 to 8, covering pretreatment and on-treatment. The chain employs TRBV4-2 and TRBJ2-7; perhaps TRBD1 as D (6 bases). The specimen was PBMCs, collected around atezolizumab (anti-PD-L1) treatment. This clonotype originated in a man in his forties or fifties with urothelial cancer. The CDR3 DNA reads TGTGCCAGCAGCCAAGATCTAGGACAGCGACACTACGAGCAGTACTTC. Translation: CASSQDLGQRHYEQYF.